The 31 T cell receptor beta chains given below trace back to one sample, sequenced in a study of T cell responses to AZD1222 COVID-19 vaccine. Clones were read by immunoSEQ multiplex PCR, and TCRdb kept only the in-frame ones, dropping some. The sample lists 160,000 or so clones; 90% were seen once. The input for sequencing was peripheral blood, taken 28 days after the second AZD1222 dose. All receptors come from an adult who received the AZD1222 COVID-19 vaccine.

The rearrangement joins TRBV11-2 to TRBJ2-7; 9 nucleotides match TRBD1. Per the germline V gene, CDR1 is SGHAT and CDR2 is FQNNGV. Losses at the gene ends were 2 bases for V and 4 bases for J; bases not matched to a gene: 9. The CDR3 is 16 amino acids. The CDR3 sequence: CASSLIVGQGRYEQYF. The CDR3 DNA reads as TGTGCCAGCAGCTTAATAGTGGGACAGGGAAGGTACGAGCAGTACTTC.

The count of this clone is one. The CDR3 here is CASSYRGANYGYTF. The CDR3 coding sequence is TGTGCCAGTAGTTATCGGGGGGCAAACTATGGCTACACCTTC. This chain connects TRBV19 to TRBJ1-2; possible D gene TRBD1, 6 bases. This CDR3 contains 14 residues. The V gene lost 5 bases and the J gene lost 2 bases, with 12 bases spanning the gap. Germline CDR1 LNHDA, CDR2 SQIVND (reference sequence).

In its sample, this clone was seen once. The chain couples TRBV6-1 to TRBJ2-5; no clear D gene. The germline gives CDR1 MNHNS, CDR2 SASEGT. V lost 2 bases to trimming and J lost 3 bases, with 10 bases between them. The CDR3 spans 14 residues. The CDR3 DNA is TGTGCCAGCAGTGAACAGAGGATAAAAGAGACCCAGTACTTC. Translated: CASSEQRIKETQYF.

The CDR3 protein is CASSLAASGNTGELFF. Written as DNA, the CDR3 is TGTGCCAGCAGCTTAGCCGCTAGCGGGAACACCGGGGAGCTGTTTTTT. The rearrangement joins TRBV7-2 to TRBJ2-2; 7 nucleotides agree with TRBD2. Germline V gene sequence: CDR1 SGHTA, CDR2 FQGNSA. Losses at the gene ends were 0 bases for V and 1 base for J; bases not matched to a gene: 2. The CDR3 is made up of 16 amino acids.

The chain has TRBV6-1 and TRBJ2-2; D not certain. Trimming cost V 7 bases and J 4 bases, with 16 bases left between them. The CDR3 is 15 residues long. The germline V gene encodes CDR1 MNHNS and CDR2 SASEGT. Here the CDR3 reads CASILGQSVTGELFF. For the CDR3, the DNA is TGTGCCAGCATCCTGGGCCAATCGGTCACCGGGGAGCTGTTTTTT.

V usage is TRBV19 and J usage is TRBJ2-1; TRBD2 might be the D (6 bases). Trimming shortened V by 7 bases and J by 7 bases, and 17 bases separated the two germline ends. The length of the CDR3 is 14 residues. Germline lookup yields CDR1 LNHDA and CDR2 SQIVND (reference sequence). This CDR3 reads CASKVFGGTNEQFF. In nucleotides, the CDR3 is TGTGCCAGTAAGGTGTTCGGGGGAACTAATGAGCAGTTCTTC.

The chain has TRBV2 and TRBJ1-5; D is ambiguous. The CDR3 sequence is 13 residues long. Trimming removed 6 bases at V and 0 bases at J, with 6 bases between. Germline values: CDR1 SNHLY, CDR2 FYNNEI. In DNA, the CDR3 is TGTGCCAGCAGGGTGTATAGCAATCAGCCCCAGCATTTT. Encoded protein: CASRVYSNQPQHF.

The chain joins TRBV4-2 to TRBJ2-5; no clear D. Per the germline V gene, CDR1 is LGHNA and CDR2 is YNFKEQ. V dropped 3 bases and J dropped 0 bases, with 8 bases sitting between them. The CDR3 extends over 14 amino acids. The CDR3 loop is CASSQQIYQETQYF. The CDR3 region has the DNA TGTGCCAGCAGCCAGCAAATTTACCAAGAGACCCAGTACTTC.

Concerning this clone itself: Different DNA sequences within this sample yield the same CDR3. This chain connects TRBV6-5 to TRBJ2-1, with 8 positions matching TRBD1. The CDR3 loop spans 14 amino acids. The J segment lost 7 bases and the V segment lost 3 bases, leaving 5 bases of the junction unmatched. Germline assignment: CDR1 MNHEY and CDR2 SVGAGI. CDR3 in amino acids: CASSYRDRRNEQFF. CDR3 DNA sequence: TGTGCCAGCAGTTATAGGGACAGGCGAAATGAGCAGTTCTTC.

This chain joins TRBV5-1 and TRBJ2-7; TRBD2 matches at 7 bases. V trimming: 6 bases; J trimming: 2 bases; junction bases outside the gene matches: 8. The CDR3 totals 14 residues. Germline lookup yields CDR1 SGHRS and CDR2 YFSETQ. The DNA of the CDR3 is TGCGCCAGCAAGGCGGGGGTACCCCCCTACGAGCAGTACTTC. Its protein is CASKAGVPPYEQYF. The full variable domain, in which reference TRBV5-1 and TRBJ2-7 provide the parts outside the CDR3, is KAGVTQTPRYLIKTRGQQVTLSCSPISGHRSVSWYQQTPGQGLQFLFEYFSETQRNKGNFPGRFSGRQFSNSRSEMNVSTLELGDSALYLCASKAGVPPYEQYFGPGTRLTVT.

The chain combines TRBV9 with TRBJ2-1; no clear D gene. Germline lookup yields CDR1 SGDLS and CDR2 YYNGEE. The CDR3 runs to 12 residues. Trimming took off 2 bases at V and 6 bases at J, with 6 bases between the two ends. CDR3 sequence: CASSVSSNEQFF. In nucleotides, the CDR3 is TGTGCCAGCAGCGTTAGCAGCAATGAGCAGTTCTTC.

This clone showed up just once. The chain couples TRBV12-5 to TRBJ1-5, with a possible D match to TRBD1 (5 bases). The CDR3 totals 17 residues. Looked up from germline, CDR1 is LGHNT and CDR2 is FRNRAP. The V gene lost 4 bases and the J gene lost 7 bases, with 23 bases spanning the gap. CDR3 bases: TGTGCTAGTGGTTCCCTACGGGACCTTAAGGTGGTACAGCCCCAGCATTTT. It translates to CASGSLRDLKVVQPQHF.

This clone was detected only once. The genes are TRBV28 and TRBJ1-5; D unclear. V was trimmed by 3 bases and J by 2 bases, leaving 11 bases between them. The CDR3 loop spans 15 amino acids. In germline, CDR1 is MDHEN, CDR2 SYDVKM. This chain's CDR3 is CASSFGRRGNQPQHF. The CDR3 nucleotides are TGTGCCAGCAGTTTCGGGCGGCGGGGCAATCAGCCCCAGCATTTT.

At least ten counts were recorded for this clone. This chain connects TRBV5-1 to TRBJ1-2; 7 bases fit TRBD1. Unmatched junction bases numbered 10, after V lost 3 bases and J lost 8 bases. Germline V lookup: CDR1 SGHRS, CDR2 YFSETQ. The CDR3 extends over 14 amino acids. CDR3 amino acids: CASSYRGQAVGYTF. The CDR3, as DNA: TGCGCCAGCAGCTACAGGGGTCAAGCGGTCGGCTACACCTTC.

This clone was seen a handful of times. The chain employs TRBV7-9 and TRBJ1-2, with TRBD1 as a possible D gene (5 bases). Trimming stripped 2 bases from V and 7 bases from J, with 14 bases between. Germline V CDR1 and CDR2: SEHNR, FQNEAQ (reference sequence). This CDR3 has 14 residues. In DNA form, the CDR3 reads TGTGCCAGCAGCTTACCAGATAAGAGGGGTGGCTACACCTTC. Its translation: CASSLPDKRGGYTF. The whole variable domain, filled in from reference TRBV7-9 and TRBJ1-2, reads DTGVSQNPRHKITKRGQNVTFRCDPISEHNRLYWYRQTLGQGPEFLTYFQNEAQLEKSRLLSDRFSAERPKGSFSTLEIQRTEQGDSAMYLCASSLPDKRGGYTFGSGTRLTVV.

This clone was detected only once. V usage is TRBV28 and J usage is TRBJ1-1, with 8 bases aligning to TRBD1. Germline V gene data show CDR1 as MDHEN and CDR2 as SYDVKM. This CDR3 is built from 16 residues. Unmatched junction bases numbered 8, after V lost 5 bases and J lost 0 bases. The CDR3 bases are TGTGCCAGCAGTCCCAGGGGGCGCGGGATGAACACTGAAGCTTTCTTT. This encodes CASSPRGRGMNTEAFF.

This chain uses TRBV7-9 with TRBJ2-1, with TRBD2 matching over 9 bases. V gave up 5 bases and J gave up 4 bases; unmatched junction bases: 9. Germline CDR1 and CDR2: SEHNR and FQNEAQ (reference sequence). The CDR3 has 16 amino acids. This CDR3 is CASSGPVAGVYNEQFF. For the CDR3, the DNA is TGTGCCAGCAGCGGACCAGTAGCGGGGGTGTACAATGAGCAGTTCTTC.

This chain joins TRBV5-5 and TRBJ2-7, with D unresolved. V lost 2 bases, J lost 0 bases, and 12 bases lay in between. Looked up from germline, CDR1 is SGHKS and CDR2 is YYEKEE (reference sequence). The CDR3 runs to 15 residues. CDR3 nucleotide sequence: TGTGCCAGCAGCTTTGGGAAAAGTAGCTCCTACGAGCAGTACTTC. Its translation: CASSFGKSSSYEQYF.

The V and J genes are TRBV7-2 and TRBJ2-7; D may be TRBD1 (6 bases). The germline V gene has CDR1 SGHTA and CDR2 FQGNSA. The CDR3 spans 15 residues. V dropped 1 base and J dropped 2 bases, with 12 bases sitting between them. CDR3 loop: CASSLGYRETYEQYF. The CDR3 DNA reads TGTGCCAGCAGCTTAGGCTACAGGGAGACCTACGAGCAGTACTTC.

This clone has just one count. V is TRBV28 and J is TRBJ1-5, with D perhaps TRBD1 (5 bases). The ends were cut back, 2 bases at V and 11 bases at J, with 16 bases in the middle. This CDR3 is built from 14 residues. The germline V gene has CDR1 MDHEN and CDR2 SYDVKM. CDR3 DNA: TGTGCCAGCAGTTTAGGGGCAGGGATAAGGGCCCAGCATTTT. Amino acids: CASSLGAGIRAQHF.

The CDR3 DNA is TGTGCCAGCAGGGACGGAGGGAGCTCCTACGAGCAGTACTTC. It translates to CASRDGGSSYEQYF. V gene TRBV6-5 combines with J gene TRBJ2-7; possibly TRBD2 for D (6 bases). Germline V gene data show CDR1 as MNHEY and CDR2 as SVGAGI. This CDR3 is built from 14 residues. Trimming removed 6 bases from V and 0 bases from J, with 12 bases in between.

This chain links TRBV24-1 with TRBJ1-5; 9 bases line up with TRBD1. CDR3 length: 14 amino acids. J gave up 6 bases and V 3 bases, and 2 bases lay outside the gene matches. Germline V lookup: CDR1 KGHDR, CDR2 SFDVKD. CDR3 protein: CATSDIQGAQPQHF. The CDR3 DNA sequence: TGTGCCACCAGTGATATACAGGGGGCTCAGCCCCAGCATTTT.

The gene calls are TRBV28 and TRBJ1-1, with D possibly matching TRBD1 (5 bases). V lost 6 bases and J lost 3, with 17 bases in between. The CDR3 is 15 residues long. Germline values: CDR1 MDHEN, CDR2 SYDVKM. CDR3 amino acids: CASRGSRGDYTEAFF. The CDR3 DNA is TGTGCCAGCAGGGGATCCCGGGGGGATTACACTGAAGCTTTCTTT.

The V gene is TRBV7-6, the J gene TRBJ1-6; TRBD1 matches at 8 bases. The trim removed 5 bases at V and 4 bases at J, leaving 7 bases unmatched. The germline V gene has CDR1 SGHVS and CDR2 FNYEAQ. The CDR3 has 16 amino acids. CDR3 DNA sequence: TGTGCCAGCAGCCAATCCCAGGGGGCTTATAATTCACCCCTCCACTTT. This codes for CASSQSQGAYNSPLHF.

The chain joins TRBV6-5 to TRBJ1-3; D not resolved. V lost 0 bases, J lost 2 bases, and 2 bases lay in between. This CDR3 has 13 residues. Per the germline V gene, CDR1 is MNHEY and CDR2 is SVGAGI. DNA of the CDR3: TGTGCCAGCAGTTACTCCGCTGGAAACACCATATATTTT. Protein sequence: CASSYSAGNTIYF.

This clone was recorded once. V usage is TRBV28 and J usage is TRBJ2-5; 11 positions match TRBD2. CDR1 is MDHEN and CDR2 is SYDVKM in the germline V gene. With 11 bases clipped from V and 4 bases from J, the junction kept 6 bases outside the gene matches. The CDR3 has 13 amino acids. The CDR3, as DNA: TGTGCCGTGCGGGGGACTAGCGGAGAGACCCAGTACTTC. Translation: CAVRGTSGETQYF.

J is TRBJ2-3 and V is TRBV5-1, with 9 bases matching TRBD2. In germline, CDR1 is SGHRS, CDR2 YFSETQ. The CDR3 totals 18 residues. The V segment lost 3 bases and the J segment 4 bases; nucleotides outside the gene matches: 15. In DNA, the CDR3 is TGCGCCAGCAGCTCCATCGCCCCAGGACTAGCGTTTCCAGATACGCAGTATTTT. It specifies CASSSIAPGLAFPDTQYF.

The CDR3 bases are TGTGCCAGCAGCCATGATCGCAGGACTACTTACAATGAGCAGTTCTTC. It encodes CASSHDRRTTYNEQFF. The V call is TRBV3-1 (or the pseudogene TRBV3-2), the J call TRBJ2-1; D possibly corresponds to TRBD2 (6 bases). Germline V gene lookup returns CDR1 LGHDT and CDR2 YNNKEL (reference sequence). CDR3 size: 16 residues. V lost 3 bases, J lost 4 bases, and 16 bases lay in between.

The rearrangement uses TRBV27 and TRBJ1-2; TRBD1 aligns across 12 bases. CDR1 and CDR2 (germline): MNHEY, SMNVEV (reference sequence). Trimming at V came to 9 bases and at J to 4 bases, leaving 12 bases not matched to a gene. The CDR3 has 16 residues. The CDR3 DNA sequence: TGTGCCAGTTCCTATGCGGGACAGGGGGCGATCTATGGCTACACCTTC. Amino acids: CASSYAGQGAIYGYTF.

This clone showed up just once. The chain is built from TRBV6-4 and TRBJ2-7; 7 bases map to TRBD1. This CDR3 has 16 amino acids. Trimming at V came to 3 bases and at J to 3 bases, leaving 11 bases not matched to a gene. The germline CDR1 and CDR2 sequences are MRHNA and SNTAGT. CDR3 bases: TGTGCCAGCAGTGAAAGGGGCCGGACAGGAGACTACGAGCAGTACTTC. Translating it yields CASSERGRTGDYEQYF.

This chain connects TRBV5-5 to TRBJ2-1; D may be TRBD1 or TRBD2 (5 bases each). The germline gives CDR1 SGHKS, CDR2 YYEKEE (reference sequence). CDR3 length: 12 amino acids. The V end was cut by 4 bases, the J end by 7 bases, with 9 bases between. In nucleotides, the CDR3 is TGTGCCAGCAGCCCGGGGCGGAATGAGCAGTTCTTC. Translation gives CASSPGRNEQFF.